The present entry profiles one T cell receptor (beta chain) with its context. This clonotype was seen repeatedly, ten times or more. Its target antigen remains unknown. Base qualities are missing; no much larger clone stands one base away. From cysteine to phenylalanine, the CDR3 is 14 amino acids long. Just CDR3 DNA is preserved here, 42 bases in frame from base 1. In the germline V gene, CDR1 corresponds to MNHEY and CDR2 to SVGEGT. Trimming leaves V shorter by 7 bases and J shorter by 3 bases, with the junction holding 7 bases beyond the gene matches. This specimen belongs to a study of T cells in Graves' hyperthyroidism and ophthalmopathy (dated by TCRdb to about 2019). Some background on the complete study: Peripheral blood was sampled at the time of initial diagnosis, prior to any treatment. The 75 to 100 discovery patients were randomly split 7:3 into training and test sets. The study also compared thyroid tissue and blood T-cell repertoires from five or six Graves' hyperthyroidism patients. According to the paper, TCR Vbeta CDR3 sequencing was carried out on about 140 peripheral blood samples, which came from 40 to 45 ophthalmopathy, approximately 72 hyperthyroidism and 17 progressor patients. Whether ophthalmopathy could be predicted prospectively was tested in an independent validation cohort made up of 18 to 20 hyperthyroidism patients plus 17 patients who later progressed to ophthalmopathy. After blood sampling, hyperthyroidism patients were treated with methimazole at a starting dose of 30 mg daily, and ophthalmopathy patients were treated with high-dose intravenous methylprednisolone. TCR V-J signatures able to tell the groups apart were searched for in a discovery cohort of 90 to 100 patients, of whom more than 40 had Graves' ophthalmopathy and 55 to 65 had stable Graves' hyperthyroidism.

TCR beta CDR3 regions were amplified from RNA transcripts. A first-round RT-PCR of the TCR CDR3 used the HTBI primer set with the Qiagen OneStep RT-PCR kit. Libraries were constructed in a second round of multiplex PCR, after which size selection and purification were carried out. The libraries were sequenced on an Illumina HiSeq2000 using paired-end 100 bp reads. In the paper's pipeline: SOAPnuke was used to process the raw data, throwing out any read that contained adapters or uncalled bases, had a mean Phred below 15, or lacked an exact constant-primer or identifier match. COPE v1.2.5 was used to merge high-quality paired reads, and clonotypes were defined as unique nucleotide sequences. MiTCR v1.1 was used to align the clonotypes against IMGT TRBV, TRBD and TRBJ reference segments. The analysis included only V-J combinations with a frequency above 0.0001, which together covered around 99% of the repertoires. A TCS score was defined as the ratio of F50 (clonal expansion) to E x V (chaos), with BLOSUM62-based TCRdist applied between CDR3 peptides within each V-J. Welch's t-statistics and random forest reduced 500 to 550 V-J features to some 14, which were used in a naive Bayes classifier (R e1071). The public reads were quality trimmed at Q25 with fastp and then assembled into clones with MiXCR by TCRdb, keeping productive beta chains. Every entry covers one CDR3 protein and lists the most common genes and DNA from its rows. It is TCRdb's table, rather than the study itself, that gives the V and J calls and clone size. Recorded for this sample are a few hundred thousand distinct CDR3 sequences; roughly a fifth of them occurred a single time. Together, the top ten hold less than 65% of the sample.

Beyond this particular receptor, the publication reports: Most expanded thyroid clonotypes (frequency above 0.001) were also detected in blood, suggesting blood repertoires may reflect thyroid immune responses. During validation, the model predicted progression to ophthalmopathy a median of roughly six months ahead of onset, with around 71% sensitivity and roughly 72% specificity. Sample size was not statistically predetermined, and investigators were not blinded to group allocation. A model built on a 13 V-J signature distinguished ophthalmopathy from stable hyperthyroidism, reaching around 90% sensitivity and 81.08% specificity in cross-validation and 80%/75% in testing.

A patient counted as having stable Graves' hyperthyroidism if no progression to ophthalmopathy occurred over 18 months of follow-up. Hyperthyroidism patients were newly diagnosed, with disease duration under 2 months, and aged 18 to 65 years. Exclusion was applied to patients with uncontrolled infections, other autoimmune diseases, pregnancy or lactation. Diagnoses relied on clinical symptoms, serum thyroxine and TRAb, thyroid ultrasound and orbital computed tomography. PBMCs were isolated from approximately 10 ml of fresh peripheral blood by Ficoll-Paque density gradient centrifugation. Total RNA was extracted using Trizol reagent, and RNA quality was assessed on an Agilent 2100 Bioanalyzer.

The TCR sequence derives from a woman aged 45-59 years with Graves' hyperthyroidism. The rearranged chain carries TRBV6-2 or TRBV6-3 and TRBJ2-7; TRBD2 lines up with 9 middle nucleotides. Material: blood. CDR3 sequence: CASNWRGGFYEQYF. In nucleotide form, the sequence is TGTGCCAGCAACTGGCGGGGGGGTTTCTACGAGCAGTACTTC.